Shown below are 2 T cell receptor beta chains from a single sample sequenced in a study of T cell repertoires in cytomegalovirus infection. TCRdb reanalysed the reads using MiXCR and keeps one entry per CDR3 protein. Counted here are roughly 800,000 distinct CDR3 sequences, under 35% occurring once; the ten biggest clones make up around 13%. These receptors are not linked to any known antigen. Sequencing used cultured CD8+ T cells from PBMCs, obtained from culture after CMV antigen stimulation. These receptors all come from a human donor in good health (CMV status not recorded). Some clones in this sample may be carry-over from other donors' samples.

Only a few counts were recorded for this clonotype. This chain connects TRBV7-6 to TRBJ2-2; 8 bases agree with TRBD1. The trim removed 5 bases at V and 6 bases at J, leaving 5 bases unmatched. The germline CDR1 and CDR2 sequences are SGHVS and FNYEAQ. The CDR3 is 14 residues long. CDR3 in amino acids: CASSDRQGPGELFF. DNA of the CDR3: TGTGCCAGCAGCGACCGACAGGGGCCCGGGGAGCTGTTTTTT.

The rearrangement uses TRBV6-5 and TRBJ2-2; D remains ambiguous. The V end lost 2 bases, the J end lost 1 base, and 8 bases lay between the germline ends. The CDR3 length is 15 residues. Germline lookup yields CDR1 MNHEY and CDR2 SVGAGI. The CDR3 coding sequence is TGTGCCAGCAGTTACGACGGATGGAACACCGGGGAGCTGTTTTTT. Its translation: CASSYDGWNTGELFF.